This TCR beta chain was documented in a study of T cell responses to AZD1222 COVID-19 vaccine. CDR3 length equals 11 residues. Data came from immunoSEQ multiplex PCR; TCRdb stores just in-frame clones and leaves some out. The table includes 150,000 or so clones, around 91% detected once. For this clone: Its antigen is undetermined.

Study conclusions and caveats: Repertoire samples came only from after the peak T cell response. CD4 TCRs linked to vaccination spanned spike, dominating at 160-218 and 743-854.

Sequencing was performed on peripheral blood, taken on day 0 of AZD1222 vaccination. The TCR was taken from an adult in good health. The rearrangement uses TRBV12-1 and TRBJ2-1. TRBV12-1 is labeled a pseudogene. CDR3 sequence (DNA): TGTGCCAGCAGAAATGGCAATGAGCAGTTCTTC. Amino acids: CASRNGNEQFF.